The rows below give T cell receptor beta chains drawn from one sample of a study of cytomegalovirus exposure and HLA in healthy donors. The data were produced by immunoSEQ multiplex PCR, yet TCRdb's version contains in-frame clones alone and is incomplete. The sample carries about 280,000 clones, 88% recorded once. The sample taken for sequencing was PBMCs. The source of these receptors is a woman between 18 and 29 years old in good health and CMV-seronegative. Both conserved end residues are part of each CDR3. A D gene is named only where the DNA matches it firmly. A clone size is listed for some rows: how often the clone was seen (once, few, many), or a class if it is expanded.

cdr3_aa,cdr3_nt,v_call,j_call,d_call,clone_size
CASSRRDRVYNEQFF,TGTGCCAGCTCACGCCGGGACAGGGTATACAATGAGCAGTTCTTC,TRBV18,TRBJ2-1,TRBD1,NA
CASSFRDRTADTQYF,TGTGCCAGCAGCTTCCGGGACAGAACGGCAGATACGCAGTATTTT,TRBV2,TRBJ2-3,TRBD1,NA
CASSLVVQRPYEQYF,TGTGCCAGCAGCTTGGTCGTTCAGAGGCCCTACGAGCAGTACTTC,TRBV5-6,TRBJ2-7,NA,NA
CASSQQGNSYEQYF,TGTGCCAGCTCACAACAGGGGAACTCCTACGAGCAGTACTTC,TRBV18,TRBJ2-7,TRBD1,NA
CASSPRLGGVKTQYF,TGCGCCAGCAGCCCCCGGTTGGGGGGAGTGAAGACCCAGTACTTC,TRBV5-1,TRBJ2-5,NA,NA
CASSLGGSLAKNIQYF,TGTGCCAGCAGTTTGGGGGGGAGCCTAGCCAAAAACATTCAGTACTTC,TRBV27,TRBJ2-4,TRBD2,NA
CASSLGLAGVHNEQFF,TGTGCCAGCAGTCTGGGACTAGCGGGAGTTCACAATGAGCAGTTCTTC,TRBV27,TRBJ2-1,TRBD2,NA
CASSLDPPADTQYF,TGTGCCAGCAGCTTAGATCCCCCAGCAGATACGCAGTATTTT,TRBV11-2,TRBJ2-3,NA,NA
CASSSPLRGRSYEQYF,TGTGCCAGCAGTTCGCCCCTGAGGGGGAGATCCTACGAGCAGTACTTC,TRBV28,TRBJ2-7,NA,NA
CASSSLPGIGTEAFF,TGTGCCAGCAGTTCCCTTCCGGGGATTGGGACTGAAGCTTTCTTT,TRBV28,TRBJ1-1,NA,NA
CASSIGTGVNYGYTF,TGTGCCAGTAGTATTGGTACAGGGGTGAACTATGGCTACACCTTC,TRBV19,TRBJ1-2,TRBD1,NA
CASSGGLASGELFF,TGTGCCAGCAGCGGGGGACTAGCGTCCGGGGAGCTGTTTTTT,TRBV7-7,TRBJ2-2,TRBD2,NA
CASSVGGGSGEKLFF,TGCGCCAGCAGCGTTGGGGGAGGGTCTGGTGAAAAACTGTTTTTT,TRBV5-1,TRBJ1-4,NA,few
CASSFGTTTNEKLFF,TGTGCCAGCAGCTTTGGAACTACAACTAATGAAAAACTGTTTTTT,TRBV7-9,TRBJ1-4,NA,once
CASSWGQNSMNTEAFF,TGCGCCAGCAGCTGGGGACAGAACTCCATGAACACTGAAGCTTTCTTT,TRBV5-1,TRBJ1-1,TRBD1,NA
CASSVGTGAYDTQYF,TGTGCCAGCAGCGTCGGGACGGGAGCGTACGATACGCAGTATTTT,TRBV9,TRBJ2-3,NA,few
CASSLVQGKVAYEKLFF,TGTGCCAGCAGCTTGGTTCAGGGTAAAGTAGCTTATGAAAAACTGTTTTTT,TRBV7-3,TRBJ1-4,NA,NA
CASREPGTGNEQYF,TGTGCCAGCAGAGAACCCGGGACAGGGAACGAGCAGTACTTC,TRBV27,TRBJ2-7,TRBD1,NA
CASRLDPNTGELFF,TGTGCCAGCAGACTAGATCCGAACACCGGGGAGCTGTTTTTT,TRBV6-6,TRBJ2-2,NA,NA
CASSLDLAGVETQYF,TGTGCTAGCAGCTTAGACCTAGCGGGAGTGGAGACCCAGTACTTC,TRBV7-7,TRBJ2-5,TRBD2,NA
CASSLPRTSGIREQYF,TGTGCCAGCAGTTTACCCCGGACTAGCGGGATCCGCGAGCAGTACTTC,TRBV28,TRBJ2-7,TRBD2,NA
CASSITSGSCNEQFF,TGTGCCAGCAGCATAACTAGCGGGAGTTGTAATGAGCAGTTCTTC,TRBV21-1,TRBJ2-1,NA,NA